This is a list of T cell receptor beta chains from one sample in a study of blood T cells in healthy people across ages. Each CDR3 protein gets one entry after TCRdb re-called the 5' RACE reads with MiXCR. Among some 1.4 million distinct CDR3 sequences listed, 42% were seen once. The sequenced material came from blood. All receptors come from a woman between 18 and 29 years old in good health. Each CDR3 is given with its conserved first and last residue. A D gene is named only where the DNA matches it firmly. Rows give clone size only sometimes, using once, few, many, or a class for an expanded clone.

J gene: TRBJ1-2
D gene: -
V gene: TRBV27
clone size: few
CDR3 DNA: TGTGCCAGCAGTTTATCGTCGCGACAGGCGTATGGCTACACCTTC
CDR3 protein: CASSLSSRQAYGYTF

J gene: TRBJ1-6
D gene: -
V gene: TRBV7-9
clone size: -
CDR3 DNA: TGTGCCAGCAGCTTGGCGGGGACCTTTAATTCACCCCTCCACTTT
CDR3 protein: CASSLAGTFNSPLHF

J gene: TRBJ2-7
D gene: TRBD2
V gene: TRBV20-1
clone size: -
CDR3 DNA: TGCAGTGCTAGCGGACTAGCGGGAGGCCCCTACAATGAGCAGTACTTC
CDR3 protein: CSASGLAGGPYNEQYF

J gene: TRBJ2-7
D gene: -
V gene: TRBV4-2
clone size: few
CDR3 DNA: TGTGCCAGCAGCCAAGAGACAGGTTGCGAGCAGTACTTC
CDR3 protein: CASSQETGCEQYF

J gene: TRBJ2-7
D gene: TRBD1
V gene: TRBV6-5
clone size: -
CDR3 DNA: TGTGCCAGCAGTCGGGACAGTAGGTACCGTCCCGACGAGCAGTACTTC
CDR3 protein: CASSRDSRYRPDEQYF

J gene: TRBJ1-2
D gene: -
V gene: TRBV4-1
clone size: few
CDR3 DNA: TGCGCCAGCAGCCCCCAAGGTCGGGGTAACTATGGCTACACCTTC
CDR3 protein: CASSPQGRGNYGYTF

J gene: TRBJ2-5
D gene: -
V gene: TRBV2
clone size: few
CDR3 DNA: TGTGCCAGCAGCAACGACAGAGTCTCGGAGACCCAGTACTTC
CDR3 protein: CASSNDRVSETQYF

J gene: TRBJ2-5
D gene: TRBD2
V gene: TRBV7-9
clone size: -
CDR3 DNA: TGTGCCAGCATCACCCTAGCGGGGGGAGAGACCCAGTACTTC
CDR3 protein: CASITLAGGETQYF

J gene: TRBJ2-2
D gene: TRBD2
V gene: TRBV5-1
clone size: -
CDR3 DNA: TGCGCCAGCAGCCTAAGGACTAGCGGTACGAACACCGGGGAGCTGTTTTTT
CDR3 protein: CASSLRTSGTNTGELFF

J gene: TRBJ2-6
D gene: -
V gene: TRBV12-3/TRBV12-4
clone size: -
CDR3 DNA: TGTGCCAGCAGTTTTATCTCGGCTGGGGCCAACGTCCTGACTTTC
CDR3 protein: CASSFISAGANVLTF

J gene: TRBJ2-1
D gene: TRBD2
V gene: TRBV25-1
clone size: few
CDR3 DNA: TGTGCCAGCACCGGGGCGGGAGGGAACAATGAGCAGTTCTTC
CDR3 protein: CASTGAGGNNEQFF

J gene: TRBJ2-5
D gene: TRBD2
V gene: TRBV10-2
clone size: -
CDR3 DNA: TGCGCCAGCACCCCGTTAGCGGGAGAAAGGGTAGAGACCCAGTACTTC
CDR3 protein: CASTPLAGERVETQYF

J gene: TRBJ2-3
D gene: -
V gene: TRBV20-1
clone size: -
CDR3 DNA: TGCAGTGCTAGTCGGCAGGGGCCCACACCCCGCACAGATACGCAGTATTTT
CDR3 protein: CSASRQGPTPRTDTQYF

J gene: TRBJ2-6
D gene: -
V gene: TRBV20-1
clone size: -
CDR3 DNA: TGCAGTGCTAGCCCGAGACAGGCCGCGACGGGGGCCAACGTCCTGACTTTT
CDR3 protein: CSASPRQAATGANVLTF

J gene: TRBJ2-7
D gene: TRBD2
V gene: TRBV2
clone size: -
CDR3 DNA: TGTGCCAGCAGAGAGGGGGGCAGGGAACTAGCGGGATTTCCCTACGAGCAGTACTTC
CDR3 protein: CASREGGRELAGFPYEQYF

J gene: TRBJ2-7
D gene: TRBD2
V gene: TRBV6-5
clone size: -
CDR3 DNA: TGTGCCAGCAGTCCAAGCGGGAGTGCGACCTACGAGCAGTACTTC
CDR3 protein: CASSPSGSATYEQYF

J gene: TRBJ1-1
D gene: -
V gene: TRBV4-1
clone size: -
CDR3 DNA: TGCGCCAGCAGCCAATATCGGGGGGGGCAGGAGAACACTGAAGCTTTCTTT
CDR3 protein: CASSQYRGGQENTEAFF

J gene: TRBJ2-7
D gene: TRBD1
V gene: TRBV4-1
clone size: -
CDR3 DNA: TGCGCCAGCAGCCAAGGCCTCGGGACAGGAGTTTCCGAGCAGTACTTC
CDR3 protein: CASSQGLGTGVSEQYF

J gene: TRBJ1-5
D gene: TRBD1
V gene: TRBV12-3/TRBV12-4
clone size: few
CDR3 DNA: TGTGCCAGCAGTCGGGGACAGAGAAGCAATCAGCCCCAGCATTTT
CDR3 protein: CASSRGQRSNQPQHF

J gene: TRBJ1-5
D gene: TRBD1
V gene: TRBV2
clone size: -
CDR3 DNA: TGTGCCAGCAGTGAGGAGGGACAGATTAGCAATCAGCCCCAGCATTTT
CDR3 protein: CASSEEGQISNQPQHF

J gene: TRBJ2-1
D gene: -
V gene: TRBV5-5
clone size: -
CDR3 DNA: TGTGCCAGCAGCTTTTCCTGGGGAGGCCAAGAGACCCAGTTCTTC
CDR3 protein: CASSFSWGGQETQFF

J gene: TRBJ2-3
D gene: -
V gene: TRBV7-6
clone size: -
CDR3 DNA: TGTGCCAGCAGCTTAGCCTTCTCCTTATCCACAGATACGCAGTATTTT
CDR3 protein: CASSLAFSLSTDTQYF

J gene: TRBJ1-1
D gene: TRBD1
V gene: TRBV6-5
clone size: -
CDR3 DNA: TGTGCCAGCAAACGACAGGGTTCGAGCACTGAAGCTTTCTTT
CDR3 protein: CASKRQGSSTEAFF

J gene: TRBJ2-7
D gene: -
V gene: TRBV20-1
clone size: few
CDR3 DNA: TGCAGTGCTACCGGGAGCTCCTACAATGAGCAGTACTTC
CDR3 protein: CSATGSSYNEQYF

J gene: TRBJ2-7
D gene: -
V gene: TRBV9
clone size: -
CDR3 DNA: TGTGCCAGCAGCCCCCAGTCAGTGGGCTACGAGCAGTACTTC
CDR3 protein: CASSPQSVGYEQYF

J gene: TRBJ1-2
D gene: -
V gene: TRBV5-1
clone size: few
CDR3 DNA: TGCGCCAGCAGCTTGGTCGGGGGCGGTGGCTACACCTTC
CDR3 protein: CASSLVGGGGYTF

J gene: TRBJ2-5
D gene: -
V gene: TRBV21-1
clone size: -
CDR3 DNA: TGTGCCAGCAGCAAAGAAGTAAGAGATGCGTCGTACTTC
CDR3 protein: CASSKEVRDASYF

J gene: TRBJ2-1
D gene: TRBD2
V gene: TRBV10-3
clone size: -
CDR3 DNA: TGTGCCATCAGGACCGGGACTAGTTGGAATGAGCAGTTCTTC
CDR3 protein: CAIRTGTSWNEQFF

J gene: TRBJ2-7
D gene: -
V gene: TRBV10-3
clone size: few
CDR3 DNA: TGTGCCATCAGGTCTGTGGGGGCTGCCGAGCAGTACTTC
CDR3 protein: CAIRSVGAAEQYF

J gene: TRBJ1-6
D gene: TRBD1
V gene: TRBV20-1
clone size: few
CDR3 DNA: TGCCCAACTCCGAAGACAGGGCCTTACTCCTATAATTCACCCCTCCACTTT
CDR3 protein: CPTPKTGPYSYNSPLHF

J gene: TRBJ1-5
D gene: -
V gene: TRBV27
clone size: -
CDR3 DNA: TGTGCCAGCCGGGATGGGGCCCAGCCCCAGCATTTT
CDR3 protein: CASRDGAQPQHF

J gene: TRBJ2-5
D gene: -
V gene: TRBV7-9
clone size: -
CDR3 DNA: TGTGCCAGCAGCACCCATACGGGACCCTACAGTGAGCAGTACTTC
CDR3 protein: CASSTHTGPYSEQYF

J gene: TRBJ2-7
D gene: -
V gene: TRBV29-1
clone size: -
CDR3 DNA: TGCAGCGTTGCGGGGGGACAGGCCTACGAGCAGTACTTC
CDR3 protein: CSVAGGQAYEQYF

J gene: TRBJ2-5
D gene: -
V gene: TRBV10-3
clone size: -
CDR3 DNA: TGTGCCATCAGTGAGTTGGGACCTAAGCCAGAGACCCAGTACTTC
CDR3 protein: CAISELGPKPETQYF

J gene: TRBJ2-7
D gene: -
V gene: TRBV14
clone size: -
CDR3 DNA: TGTGCCAGCAGCCCACGGGACTTCCGCGCAGGCGAGCAGTACTTC
CDR3 protein: CASSPRDFRAGEQYF

J gene: TRBJ1-2
D gene: -
V gene: TRBV3-1
clone size: few
CDR3 DNA: TGTGCCAGCAGCCGGCCCAGGGAGCCCCTAAGTGGCTACACCTTC
CDR3 protein: CASSRPREPLSGYTF

J gene: TRBJ2-6
D gene: -
V gene: TRBV6-6
clone size: -
CDR3 DNA: TGTGCCAGCAGGGGGCAGGGTGTTGGGGCCAACGTCCTGACTTTC
CDR3 protein: CASRGQGVGANVLTF